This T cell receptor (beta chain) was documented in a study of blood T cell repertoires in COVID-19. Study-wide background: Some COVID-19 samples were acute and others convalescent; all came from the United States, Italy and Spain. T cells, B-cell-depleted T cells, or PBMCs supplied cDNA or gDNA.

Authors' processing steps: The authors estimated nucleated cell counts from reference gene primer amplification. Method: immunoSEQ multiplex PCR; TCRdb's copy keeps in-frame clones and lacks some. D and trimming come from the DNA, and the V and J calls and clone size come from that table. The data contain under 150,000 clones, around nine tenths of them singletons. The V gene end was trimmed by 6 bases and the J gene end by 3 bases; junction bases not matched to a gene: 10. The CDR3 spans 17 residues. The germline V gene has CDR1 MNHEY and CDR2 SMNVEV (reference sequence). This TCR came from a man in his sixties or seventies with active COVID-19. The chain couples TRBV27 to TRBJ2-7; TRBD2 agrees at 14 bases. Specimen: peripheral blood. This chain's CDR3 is CASRRTGTSGSVYEQYF. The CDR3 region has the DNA TGTGCCAGCAGGCGGACCGGGACTAGCGGGAGCGTCTACGAGCAGTACTTC.